Following are 15 T cell receptor beta chains from one sample sequenced in a study of Ad26.COV2.S vaccination and SARS-CoV-2 variants (dated by TCRdb to about 2021). Interpreted using the paper, the treatment or condition label stands for: some 20 received Ad26.COV2.S at low or high dose, single or two shots; about five received placebo; per-sample allocation not given. For vaccine and placebo recipients, repertoires were sequenced using samples collected on day 63 after the first injection. Library preparation employed the immunoSEQ multiplex PCR assay. TCRdb's version of the immuneACCESS table is confined to in-frame rearrangements and falls short of the full clone set. An unresolved V gene accounts for under half of the shortfall where checked; the remainder is of unknown origin. Within this sample are 380,000 or so clones, with roughly nine tenths of them counted one time only. 6.4% of the sample belongs to the ten largest clones.

Source: peripheral blood, taken in a trial of Ad26.COV2.S vaccine versus placebo. All receptors come from a person aged 18-65 years who received the Ad26.COV2.S COVID-19 vaccine or a placebo.

The V gene is TRBV29-1, the J gene TRBJ1-2, with D uncertain. V shed 4 bases and J shed 6 bases, with 12 bases lying between them. The germline V gene encodes CDR1 SQVTM and CDR2 ANQGSEA. This CDR3 comprises 12 residues. The DNA of the CDR3 is TGCAGCGTTGGAGACCCTAATCATGGCTACACCTTC. Its translation: CSVGDPNHGYTF.

This clone was seen just once. The V and J genes are TRBV27 and TRBJ2-7, with 8 nucleotides matching TRBD2. The ends lost 5 bases at V and 1 base at J; junction bases unmatched: 13. CDR3 length: 17 amino acids. Germline V gene data show CDR1 as MNHEY and CDR2 as SMNVEV (reference sequence). The DNA of the CDR3 is TGTGCCAGCAGTGAGTTGAGCACTAGCGGCCAATCCTACGAGCAGTACTTC. Translated, it gives CASSELSTSGQSYEQYF.

The chain uses TRBV6-5 and TRBJ2-2, with no clear D. The CDR3 totals 12 residues. The germline gives CDR1 MNHEY, CDR2 SVGAGI. V was pared by 6 bases and J by 6 bases, with 8 bases between. The CDR3 sequence: CASSLSSGELFF. CDR3 nucleotide sequence: TGTGCCAGCAGCTTGTCGTCCGGGGAGCTGTTTTTT.

CDR3 residues: CASSQDLIKRGGDYGYTF. CDR3 DNA sequence: TGTGCCAGCAGCCAAGACCTGATAAAACGGGGGGGTGACTATGGCTACACCTTC. The chain couples TRBV3-1 (or the pseudogene TRBV3-2) to TRBJ1-2, with TRBD1 as a possible D gene (5 bases). This CDR3 comprises 18 residues. Between the trimmed V and J ends, which lost 0 bases and 3 bases, there was a span of 20 bases. Per the germline V gene, CDR1 is LGHDT and CDR2 is YNNKEL (reference sequence).

V and J are TRBV30 and TRBJ1-5; possible D gene TRBD1, 6 bases. The V end was cut by 2 bases, the J end by 7 bases, with 15 bases between. CDR3 size: 14 residues. Germline V gene data show CDR1 as GTSNPN and CDR2 as SVGIG (reference sequence). CDR3 bases: TGTGCCTGGAGTATTAACAGGGAATGGCAGCCCCAGCATTTT. Residues: CAWSINREWQPQHF.

V and J are TRBV25-1 and TRBJ2-7; D assignment may be TRBD1 or TRBD2 (5 bases each). The CDR3 has 15 residues. Germline lookup yields CDR1 MGHDK and CDR2 SYGVNS. V was trimmed by 3 bases and J by 5 bases, leaving 17 bases between them. The CDR3 spells CASSDPGTWMNEQYF. CDR3 DNA sequence: TGTGCCAGCAGTGACCCCGGGACCTGGATGAACGAGCAGTACTTC.

The gene calls are TRBV5-1 and TRBJ1-1; TRBD1 matches at 10 bases. The CDR3 sequence is 13 residues long. Germline V gene data show CDR1 as SGHRS and CDR2 as YFSETQ. With 8 bases clipped from V and 3 bases from J, the junction kept 4 bases outside the gene matches. The CDR3 DNA is TGCGCCAGTGGGGGGACAGGGGACACTGAAGCTTTCTTT. Its protein product is CASGGTGDTEAFF.

This sequence joins TRBV7-2 and TRBJ1-2; 7 nucleotides agree with TRBD1. This CDR3 region has 12 residues. Germline values: CDR1 SGHTA, CDR2 FQGNSA. Losses at the gene ends were 5 bases for V and 6 bases for J; bases not matched to a gene: 3. In DNA, the CDR3 is TGTGCCAGCAGCCGGGACAGAAATGGCTACACCTTC. Translation: CASSRDRNGYTF.

This chain joins TRBV19 and TRBJ2-1; 8 nucleotides line up with TRBD2. This CDR3 contains 15 residues. V gave up 4 bases and J gave up 4 bases; unmatched junction bases: 6. Germline loops: CDR1 LNHDA, CDR2 SQIVND (reference sequence). CDR3 residues: CASSNSGDLYNEQFF. The CDR3 DNA reads as TGTGCCAGTAGTAATAGCGGGGACCTTTACAATGAGCAGTTCTTC.

The genes are TRBV6-1 and TRBJ2-1, with D possibly being TRBD2 (6 bases). The CDR3 extends over 17 amino acids. V was pared by 2 bases and J by 0 bases, with 14 bases between. CDR1 is MNHNS and CDR2 is SASEGT in the germline V gene. The CDR3 region has the DNA TGTGCCAGCAGTGAACCCTCGGCGGGAACCTCCTACAATGAGCAGTTCTTC. Amino acid sequence: CASSEPSAGTSYNEQFF.

The rearrangement uses TRBV11-2 and TRBJ1-4; TRBD1 matches at 10 bases. J lost 7 bases, V lost 6 bases, and 14 bases had no gene match. The CDR3 is 17 amino acids. Germline lookup yields CDR1 SGHAT and CDR2 FQNNGV. The CDR3 sequence is CASSRGQGTLTGEKLFF. CDR3 bases: TGTGCCAGCAGTAGGGGACAGGGGACCCTGACTGGTGAAAAACTGTTTTTT.

CDR3 region: CASSSGPRSPGELFF. CDR3 nucleotides: TGTGCCAGCAGTAGCGGGCCCAGGAGTCCCGGGGAGCTGTTTTTT. This chain connects TRBV6-5 to TRBJ2-2, with D perhaps TRBD2 (6 bases). The CDR3 totals 15 residues. Germline lookup yields CDR1 MNHEY and CDR2 SVGAGI. V was trimmed by 5 bases and J by 6 bases, leaving 16 bases between them.

CDR3 protein: CASSYVQGASGELFF. The CDR3 DNA follows: TGTGCCAGCAGTTACGTGCAGGGGGCAAGCGGGGAGCTGTTTTTT. The rearrangement links TRBV6-6 to TRBJ2-2; 8 nucleotides match TRBD1. With V trimmed by 2 bases and J by 7 bases, 6 bases remained unmatched. Per germline, CDR1 MNHNY and CDR2 SVGAGI (reference sequence). The CDR3 covers 15 residues.

The V call is TRBV6-1, the J call TRBJ1-5, with 10 bases identical to TRBD1. Germline CDR1 reads MNHNS; CDR2 reads SASEGT. The CDR3 sequence is 15 residues long. The ends lost 1 base at V and 7 bases at J; junction bases unmatched: 4. The DNA for the CDR3 is TGTGCCAGCAGTGAAGAGTGGACAGGGGGGCAGCCCCAGCATTTT. Encoded protein: CASSEEWTGGQPQHF.

This clone was picked up a small number of times. This chain uses TRBV5-5 with TRBJ1-2; the D gene is possibly TRBD1 (5 bases). Germline lookup yields CDR1 SGHKS and CDR2 YYEKEE (reference sequence). The CDR3 is made up of 13 amino acids. Trimming took off 4 bases at V and 4 bases at J, with 11 bases between the two ends. CDR3 sequence (DNA): TGTGCCAGCAGCCCCGACAGTACCTATGGCTACACCTTC. Its protein is CASSPDSTYGYTF.